What follows are 28 T cell receptor beta chains derived from one specimen sequenced in a study of cytomegalovirus exposure and HLA in healthy donors. The PCR made use of 60 Vbeta and 13 Jbeta primers. Only in-frame clones appear in the TCRdb table, and some are missing; sequencing was by immunoSEQ multiplex PCR. The sample contains under 200,000 clones, around 79% of which appear only once. Sequenced: PBMCs. All receptors derive from a woman between 40 and 50 years old in good health and CMV-seronegative.

The CDR3 sequence: CASSLFTGLANTGELFF. CDR3 in DNA: TGTGCCAGCAGTTTATTTACGGGACTAGCGAACACCGGGGAGCTGTTTTTT. This chain joins TRBV27 and TRBJ2-2; 8 bases are a match to TRBD2. J gave up 0 bases and V 1 base, and 4 bases lay outside the gene matches. The length of the CDR3 is 17 residues. Germline CDR1 reads MNHEY; CDR2 reads SMNVEV (reference sequence).

The chain combines TRBV27 with TRBJ2-7; 8 nucleotides align to TRBD1. This CDR3 has 15 amino acids. Germline loops: CDR1 MNHEY, CDR2 SMNVEV (reference sequence). Trimming at V came to 4 bases and at J to 6 bases, leaving 11 bases not matched to a gene. The CDR3 protein is CASSSRTGRSGEQYF. DNA of the CDR3: TGTGCCAGCAGTTCCCGGACAGGGAGGTCGGGCGAGCAGTACTTC.

The chain recombines TRBV29-1 with TRBJ1-4; 10 bases agree with TRBD1. The germline CDR1 and CDR2 sequences are SQVTM and ANQGSEA. The length of the CDR3 is 15 residues. With 8 bases clipped from V and 5 bases from J, the junction kept 11 bases outside the gene matches. CDR3 nucleotide sequence: TGCAGCCTCTCCGACCCGGGACAGGGGAATGAAAAACTGTTTTTT. Its protein product is CSLSDPGQGNEKLFF.

The chain carries TRBV28 and TRBJ1-1; a possible D gene is TRBD1 (6 bases). This CDR3 comprises 14 residues. The germline V gene has CDR1 MDHEN and CDR2 SYDVKM. Trimming removed 2 bases from V and 3 bases from J, with 10 bases in between. Written as DNA, the CDR3 is TGTGCCAGCAGTTTAGTAGGGGGGGACACTGAAGCTTTCTTT. This codes for CASSLVGGDTEAFF.

This rearrangement joins TRBV4-1 to TRBJ1-5, with 12 bases lining up with TRBD1. Trimming cost V 4 bases and J 7 bases; bases outside gene matches: 11. The V gene's germline CDR1 is MGHRA and CDR2 YSYEKL. There are 17 residues in the CDR3. Here the CDR3 reads CASSPEGGQGAQQPQHF. DNA of the CDR3: TGCGCCAGCAGCCCCGAAGGGGGACAGGGGGCGCAACAGCCCCAGCATTTT.

V and J are TRBV28 and TRBJ2-1; 11 bases fit TRBD1. Trimming removed 6 bases from V and 7 bases from J; junction bases left unmatched: 2. The CDR3 has 13 residues. Per the germline V gene, CDR1 is MDHEN and CDR2 is SYDVKM. CDR3 region: CASRGQGVNEQFF. As DNA, the CDR3 is TGTGCCAGCAGGGGACAGGGGGTAAATGAGCAGTTCTTC.

The CDR3 sequence: CASSLGPEVTDTQYF. The CDR3 nucleotides are TGCGCCAGCAGCTTGGGCCCGGAGGTTACAGATACGCAGTATTTT. The chain carries TRBV5-1 and TRBJ2-3; D might be TRBD2 (5 bases). The CDR3 has 15 residues. V dropped 0 bases and J dropped 3 bases, with 11 bases sitting between them. Germline loops: CDR1 SGHRS, CDR2 YFSETQ.

The rearrangement uses TRBV28 and TRBJ2-7, with 8 bases fitting TRBD1. After removal of 4 bases from V and 2 bases from J, the junction contained 7 bases not matched to a gene. CDR1 is MDHEN, CDR2 SYDVKM, per germline. The length of the CDR3 is 15 residues. This CDR3 is CASSSAGTGAYEQYF. Written as DNA, the CDR3 is TGTGCCAGCAGTTCCGCGGGGACAGGTGCCTACGAGCAGTACTTC.

This clone showed up just a few times. This rearrangement joins TRBV14 to TRBJ1-6, with D unresolved. V lost 1 base, J lost 14 bases, and 12 bases lay in between. The CDR3 sequence is 13 residues long. Germline V lookup: CDR1 SGHDN, CDR2 FVKESK. CDR3 sequence: CASSQVEAWALHF. For the CDR3, the DNA is TGTGCCAGCAGCCAAGTTGAGGCATGGGCCCTCCACTTT. The entire variable domain, with the rest obtained from reference TRBV14 and TRBJ1-6, is as follows: EAGVTQFPSHSVIEKGQTVTLRCDPISGHDNLYWYRRVMGKEIKFLLHFVKESKQDESGMPNNRFLAERTGGTYSTLKVQPAELEDSGVYFCASSQVEAWALHFGNGTRLTVT.

This chain uses TRBV21-1 with TRBJ2-1; the table's TRBD2 call for D was not verified on the DNA. TRBV21-1 is a known pseudogene. CDR3 length: 18 amino acids. The CDR3 DNA sequence: TGTGCCAGCAGCAAAGAAGGGGCTAGCGGGACCCCTGAGGATGAGCAGTTCTTC. Protein product: CASSKEGASGTPEDEQFF.

V usage is TRBV2 and J usage is TRBJ1-6, with D possibly being TRBD1 (6 bases). Trimming took off 4 bases at V and 6 bases at J, with 22 bases between the two ends. The CDR3 is made up of 18 amino acids. Germline V lookup: CDR1 SNHLY, CDR2 FYNNEI. Here the CDR3 DNA reads TGTGCCAGCAGTGGGGCTCTCATAGGGGGTTGGCGTAATTCACCCCTCCACTTT. Protein product: CASSGALIGGWRNSPLHF.

In DNA form, the CDR3 reads TGTGCCAGTAGTATTCTGAACAGGGTAACTGGAAACACCATATATTTT. Translating gives CASSILNRVTGNTIYF. The chain couples TRBV19 to TRBJ1-3; TRBD1 might be the D (6 bases). Looked up from germline, CDR1 is LNHDA and CDR2 is SQIVND (reference sequence). With 3 bases removed from V and 2 bases from J, the gap between germline ends came to 14 bases. This CDR3 has 16 residues.

The chain is built from TRBV14 and TRBJ1-1; no reliable D call. The CDR3 is made up of 15 amino acids. Per the germline V gene, CDR1 is SGHDN and CDR2 is FVKESK. V was pared by 4 bases and J by 5 bases, with 17 bases between. CDR3 protein: CASSRSGGSPTEAFF. The CDR3 DNA follows: TGTGCCAGCAGCCGAAGTGGAGGGAGTCCGACTGAAGCTTTCTTT.

This chain uses TRBV19 with TRBJ2-2; D unclear. In germline, CDR1 is LNHDA, CDR2 SQIVND (reference sequence). Trimming left V 3 bases short and J 4 bases short, with 3 bases between. CDR3 length: 12 amino acids. The CDR3 loop reads CASSIRTGELFF. CDR3 sequence (DNA): TGTGCCAGTAGTATCCGCACCGGGGAGCTGTTTTTT. Combining the CDR3 with reference TRBV19 and TRBJ2-2 gives the whole variable domain DGGITQSPKYLFRKEGQNVTLSCEQNLNHDAMYWYRQDPGQGLRLIYYSQIVNDFQKGDIAEGYSVSREKKESFPLTVTSAQKNPTAFYLCASSIRTGELFFGEGSRLTVL.

The V call is TRBV6-4, the J call TRBJ1-5; the D gene is possibly TRBD1 (6 bases). Deletions cut 2 bases from V and 4 bases from J, with 9 bases between. Per the germline V gene, CDR1 is MRHNA and CDR2 is SNTAGT. The CDR3 spans 14 residues. In DNA form, the CDR3 reads TGTGCCAGCAGTGACCGAGGGGGTAATCAGCCCCAGCATTTT. Encoded protein: CASSDRGGNQPQHF.

This sequence joins TRBV5-1 and TRBJ1-2, with 10 bases lining up with TRBD1. Germline CDR1 and CDR2: SGHRS and YFSETQ. The junction had 6 bases not matched to a gene; V was cut back by 3 bases and J by 4 bases. This CDR3 is built from 15 residues. In nucleotides, the CDR3 is TGCGCCAGCAGCTGGGATGGACAGGGGGTCTATGGCTACACCTTC. This codes for CASSWDGQGVYGYTF.

J is TRBJ1-1 and V is TRBV4-3; TRBD1 matches 8 bases. Germline assignment: CDR1 LGHNA and CDR2 YSLEER. Trimming cost V 2 bases and J 1 base; bases outside gene matches: 3. This CDR3 has 15 residues. CDR3 sequence: CASSQSDRANTEAFF. The DNA of the CDR3 is TGCGCCAGCAGCCAATCGGACAGGGCGAACACTGAAGCTTTCTTT.

This clone came up a few times. In nucleotides, the CDR3 is TGTGCCAGCAGTTTAGAGGCAGGGTTACTGTTTTTT. This codes for CASSLEAGLLFF. The J gene is TRBJ1-4, the V gene TRBV28; tentative D call: TRBD1 (5 bases). V lost 2 bases, J lost 13 bases, and 11 bases lay in between. Germline V gene sequence: CDR1 MDHEN, CDR2 SYDVKM. This CDR3 has 12 amino acids. Drawing the rest from reference TRBV28 and TRBJ1-4, the complete variable domain is DVKVTQSSRYLVKRTGEKVFLECVQDMDHENMFWYRQDPGLGLRLIYFSYDVKMKEKGDIPEGYSVSREKKERFSLILESASTNQTSMYLCASSLEAGLLFFGSGTQLSVL.

The V and J genes are TRBV11-3 and TRBJ2-7, with D possibly TRBD2 on 6 matching bases. The CDR3 loop spans 14 amino acids. Germline CDR1 SGHNT, CDR2 YENEEA. The V and J ends lost 5 bases and 6 bases respectively, with 17 bases between them. In DNA form, the CDR3 reads TGTGCCAGCAGCACAGGCGGGATTTCTTCCGAGCAGTACTTC. It is translated as CASSTGGISSEQYF.

The chain carries TRBV18 and TRBJ1-5, with D maybe TRBD1 (5 bases). There are 13 residues in the CDR3. The V gene's germline CDR1 is KGHSH and CDR2 LQKENI. Trimming took off 3 bases at V and 5 bases at J, with 8 bases between the two ends. As DNA, the CDR3 is TGTGCCAGCTCACCGCAGGGCCATCAGCCCCAGCATTTT. As protein: CASSPQGHQPQHF.

This chain joins TRBV27 and TRBJ2-1; the match to TRBD1 covers 8 bases. This CDR3 spans 13 amino acids. Germline V CDR1 and CDR2: MNHEY, SMNVEV (reference sequence). With 9 bases clipped from V and 4 bases from J, the junction kept 5 bases outside the gene matches. CDR3 sequence reads: CASGDRLYNEQFF. DNA of the CDR3: TGTGCCAGTGGGGACAGGCTTTACAATGAGCAGTTCTTC.

The chain uses TRBV27 and TRBJ2-1, with TRBD1 matching over 7 bases. Trimming cost V 5 bases and J 6 bases; bases outside gene matches: 13. Germline V gene sequence: CDR1 MNHEY, CDR2 SMNVEV (reference sequence). The CDR3 totals 16 residues. CDR3 loop: CASSPYTGDSANEQFF. In DNA form, the CDR3 reads TGTGCCAGCAGTCCATATACAGGGGATTCGGCCAATGAGCAGTTCTTC.

The chain employs TRBV4-2 and TRBJ1-3; 10 bases fit TRBD1. Germline V CDR1 and CDR2: LGHNA, YNFKEQ. Trimming took 1 base from V and 4 from J; bases not matched to a gene: 7. The CDR3 length is 17 residues. The CDR3 bases are TGTGCCAGCAGCCAAGCGCCGGGACAGGGGTGGGGAAACACCATATATTTT. Its protein is CASSQAPGQGWGNTIYF.

V is TRBV4-3 and J is TRBJ1-4, with 7 bases identical to TRBD1. CDR1 and CDR2 from the germline V gene are LGHNA and YSLEER. The CDR3 runs 16 residues. Trimming removed 4 bases from V and 0 bases from J; junction bases left unmatched: 5. The CDR3 sequence: CASSPGDRATNEKLFF. The CDR3 DNA sequence: TGCGCCAGCAGCCCAGGGGACAGAGCAACTAATGAAAAACTGTTTTTT.

This chain uses TRBV6-1 with TRBJ1-5; D unresolved. This CDR3 region has 15 residues. Trimming cost V 2 bases and J 1 base, with 9 bases left between them. Germline V gives CDR1 MNHNS, CDR2 SASEGT. CDR3 region: CASSELLVSNQPQHF. The CDR3 DNA sequence: TGTGCCAGCAGTGAATTGTTAGTAAGCAATCAGCCCCAGCATTTT.

This clone was counted once. The chain uses TRBV27 and TRBJ2-7; D perhaps matches TRBD1 (6 bases). Germline V CDR1 and CDR2: MNHEY, SMNVEV (reference sequence). The CDR3 has 14 amino acids. Deletions cut 6 bases from V and 2 bases from J, with 14 bases between. The CDR3 protein is CASSPGQSTYEQYF. The DNA for the CDR3 is TGTGCCAGCAGCCCGGGACAAAGCACCTACGAGCAGTACTTC.

J is TRBJ2-5 and V is TRBV30; tentative D call: TRBD2 (6 bases). Germline CDR1 is GTSNPN and CDR2 is SVGIG (reference sequence). This CDR3 has 14 amino acids. The V gene lost 3 bases and the J gene lost 4 bases, with 15 bases spanning the gap. CDR3 protein: CAWSPGPAGETQYF. The DNA of the CDR3 is TGTGCCTGGAGCCCAGGGCCAGCGGGAGAGACCCAGTACTTC.

V usage is TRBV5-4 and J usage is TRBJ2-1, with a possible D match to TRBD2 (5 bases). The CDR3 loop spans 14 amino acids. The germline gives CDR1 SGHNT, CDR2 YYREEE (reference sequence). Trimming shortened V by 4 bases and J by 5 bases, and 13 bases separated the two germline ends. For the CDR3, the DNA is TGTGCCAGCAGCCGAGGCGGGTGGGACAATGAGCAGTTCTTC. It translates to CASSRGGWDNEQFF.